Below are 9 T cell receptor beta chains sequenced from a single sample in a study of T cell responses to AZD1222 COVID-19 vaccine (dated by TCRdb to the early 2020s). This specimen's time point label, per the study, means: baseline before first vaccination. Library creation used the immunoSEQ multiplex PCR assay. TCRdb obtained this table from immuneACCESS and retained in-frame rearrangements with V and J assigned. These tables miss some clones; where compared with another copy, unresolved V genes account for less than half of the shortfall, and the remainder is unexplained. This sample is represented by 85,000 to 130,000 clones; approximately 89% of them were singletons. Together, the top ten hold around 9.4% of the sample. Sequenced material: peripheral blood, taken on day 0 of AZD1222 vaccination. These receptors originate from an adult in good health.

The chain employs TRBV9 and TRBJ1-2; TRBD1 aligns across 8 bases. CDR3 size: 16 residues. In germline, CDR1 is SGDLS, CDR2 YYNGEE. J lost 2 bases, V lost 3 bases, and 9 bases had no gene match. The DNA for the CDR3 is TGTGCCAGCAGCGATCAAGACAGGGGAAAGAACTATGGCTACACCTTC. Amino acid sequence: CASSDQDRGKNYGYTF.

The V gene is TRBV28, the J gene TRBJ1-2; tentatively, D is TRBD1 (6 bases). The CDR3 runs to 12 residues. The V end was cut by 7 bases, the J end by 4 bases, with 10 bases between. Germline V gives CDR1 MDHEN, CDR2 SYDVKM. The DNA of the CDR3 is TGTGCCAGCACGTCGGACAGCTATGGCTACACCTTC. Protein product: CASTSDSYGYTF.

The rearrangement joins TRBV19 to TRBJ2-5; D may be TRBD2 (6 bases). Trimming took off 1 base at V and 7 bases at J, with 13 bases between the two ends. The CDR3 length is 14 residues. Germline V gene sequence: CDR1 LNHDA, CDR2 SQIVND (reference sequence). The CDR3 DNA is TGTGCCAGTAGTATAGGCGGGCAGGGAGGGACCCAGTACTTC. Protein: CASSIGGQGGTQYF.

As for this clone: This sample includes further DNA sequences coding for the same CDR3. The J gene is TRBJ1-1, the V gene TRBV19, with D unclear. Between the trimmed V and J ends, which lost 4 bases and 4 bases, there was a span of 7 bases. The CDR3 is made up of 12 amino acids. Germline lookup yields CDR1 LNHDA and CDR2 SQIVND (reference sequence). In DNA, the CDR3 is TGTGCCAGTAGTACACAGAGCACTGAAGCTTTCTTT. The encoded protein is CASSTQSTEAFF.

The CDR3 nucleotides are TGTGCCAGCAGCTTGGTATCAGGGACCGAGACCCAGTACTTC. Its translation is CASSLVSGTETQYF. The chain links TRBV5-5 to TRBJ2-5; D may be TRBD1 or TRBD2 (5 bases each). CDR3 length: 14 amino acids. The V and J ends lost 0 bases and 5 bases respectively, with 11 bases between them. Germline-derived CDR1 and CDR2 are SGHKS and YYEKEE (reference sequence).

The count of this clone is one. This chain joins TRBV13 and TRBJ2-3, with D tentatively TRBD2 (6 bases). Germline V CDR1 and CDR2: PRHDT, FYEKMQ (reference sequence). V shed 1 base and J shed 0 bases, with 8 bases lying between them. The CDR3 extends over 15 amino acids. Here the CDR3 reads CASSLAAGSTDTQYF. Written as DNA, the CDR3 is TGTGCCAGCAGCTTAGCGGCGGGAAGCACAGATACGCAGTATTTT.

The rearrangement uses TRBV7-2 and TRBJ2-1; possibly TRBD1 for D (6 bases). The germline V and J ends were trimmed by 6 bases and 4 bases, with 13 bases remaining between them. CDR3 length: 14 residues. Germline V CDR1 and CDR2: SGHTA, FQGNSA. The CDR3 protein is CASRLVGQYNEQFF. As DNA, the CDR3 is TGTGCCAGCAGGCTTGTTGGACAGTACAATGAGCAGTTCTTC.

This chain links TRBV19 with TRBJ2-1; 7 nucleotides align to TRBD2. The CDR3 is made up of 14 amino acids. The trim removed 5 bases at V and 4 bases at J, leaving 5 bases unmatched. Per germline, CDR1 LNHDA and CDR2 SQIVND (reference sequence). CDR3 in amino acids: CASSLRTSYNEQFF. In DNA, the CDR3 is TGTGCCAGTAGTCTCCGGACTAGTTACAATGAGCAGTTCTTC.

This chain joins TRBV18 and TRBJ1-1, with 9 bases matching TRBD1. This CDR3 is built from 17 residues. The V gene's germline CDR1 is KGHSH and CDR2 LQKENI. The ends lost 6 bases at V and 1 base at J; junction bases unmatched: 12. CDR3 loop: CASSPYKPGQGNTEAFF. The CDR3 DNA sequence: TGTGCCAGCTCCCCTTACAAACCGGGACAGGGGAACACTGAAGCTTTCTTT.